Presented here are 5 T cell receptor beta chains from one specimen sequenced in a study of control samples from healthy donors and cancer patients. Generated by immunoSEQ multiplex PCR, the TCRdb table keeps only in-frame clones and is missing some. The sample records tens of thousands of clones, about 88% being singletons. What was sequenced was blood. These receptors were taken from a woman aged 65 to 85 in good health.

This chain uses TRBV12-5 with TRBJ2-3; 12 bases are a match to TRBD2. This CDR3 region has 16 residues. V dropped 1 base and J dropped 1; count of bases not matched to a gene: 0. Germline V lookup: CDR1 LGHNT, CDR2 FRNRAP. This CDR3 is CASGLGLAGGTDTQYF. The CDR3, as DNA: TGTGCTAGTGGTTTGGGACTAGCGGGAGGCACAGATACGCAGTATTTT.

This clone was counted only a few times. The chain combines TRBV9 with TRBJ1-2; D gene ambiguous. The CDR3 is 15 amino acids. V was pared by 3 bases and J by 3 bases, with 15 bases between. CDR1 and CDR2 from the germline V gene are SGDLS and YYNGEE. This CDR3 is CASSEPRSVDYGYTF. Here the CDR3 DNA reads TGTGCCAGCAGCGAACCACGGTCGGTTGACTATGGCTACACCTTC.

The chain is built from TRBV4-3 and TRBJ1-1; D ambiguous. Germline CDR1 LGHNA, CDR2 YSLEER. Trimming cost V 7 bases and J 1 base, with 10 bases left between them. The CDR3 length is 13 residues. CDR3 DNA: TGCGCCAGCATGCCCAGTCGGAACACTGAAGCTTTCTTT. Amino acid sequence: CASMPSRNTEAFF.

The V and J genes are TRBV19 and TRBJ2-6; D unclear. The CDR3 is 15 amino acids. Germline values: CDR1 LNHDA, CDR2 SQIVND (reference sequence). With 3 bases removed from V and 1 base from J, the gap between germline ends came to 7 bases. Here the CDR3 reads CASSISGSGANVLTF. The CDR3 DNA reads TGTGCCAGTAGTATCTCGGGTTCTGGGGCCAACGTCCTGACTTTC.

V and J are TRBV5-1 and TRBJ1-6; D call uncertain. The CDR3 is 14 residues long. V was clipped by 0 bases and J by 10 bases, with 11 bases between them. CDR1 is SGHRS and CDR2 is YFSETQ in the germline V gene. This CDR3 reads CASSLEGTGSPLHF. The CDR3 region has the DNA TGCGCCAGCAGCTTGGAAGGTACGGGATCACCCCTCCACTTT.